This entry concerns a single T cell receptor beta chain. This record belongs to a study of blood T cell repertoires in COVID-19. At the level of the study: T cells, B-cell-depleted T cells, or PBMCs supplied cDNA or gDNA.

Seattle's cohort entered during active infection and was followed longitudinally. Authors' data handling: Estimation of nucleated cell counts was performed using reference gene primer amplification. TCRdb's copy holds only in-frame clones and misses some; the assay was immunoSEQ multiplex PCR. For V, J and clone size, that table is used; D and trimming come from the DNA. This sample has 150,000 to 200,000 clones; 84% occur once, and the top ten carry roughly 14%. The CDR3 sequence is 13 residues long. The V and J ends lost 5 bases and 4 bases respectively, with 12 bases between them. CDR1 is LGHDT, CDR2 YNNKEL, per germline (reference sequence).

The sample was peripheral blood. The source is a woman between 65 and 79 years old with COVID-19, enrolled during active disease. The chain carries TRBV3-1 (or the pseudogene TRBV3-2) and TRBJ2-7, with D perhaps TRBD2 (6 bases). In DNA, the CDR3 is TGTGCCAGCAGCACAAGTGCGGGATACGAGCAGTACTTC. Its translation: CASSTSAGYEQYF.